This T cell receptor beta chain appears in the sequencing data of a study of T cell repertoires in cytomegalovirus infection. Study-level points and caveats: Clonotype analysis showed dominance of the ex vivo response by HLA-C-restricted CMV-specific TCR beta clonotypes.

Each CDR3 protein is one row after TCRdb ran MiXCR on the reads. Of under 300,000 distinct CDR3 sequences listed, approximately 13% are singletons. This clonotype was seen only a few times. Its antigen is unidentified. The CDR3 is made up of 16 amino acids. Trimming took off 3 bases at V and 5 bases at J, with 19 bases between the two ends. The sequencing input was PBMCs. The rearrangement joins TRBV12-3 or TRBV12-4 to TRBJ1-1; D possibly corresponds to TRBD1 (5 bases). The clonotype was recovered from a human donor in good health (CMV status not recorded). Some clones in this sample may be carry-over from other donors' samples. Written as DNA, the CDR3 is TGTGCCAGCAGTTTCGGGGGGATGGGGGTAGGGACTGAAGCTTTCTTT. The encoded protein is CASSFGGMGVGTEAFF.